The 6 T cell receptor beta chains below all came from one sample that was sequenced in a study of breast tumors, draining lymph nodes, adjacent tissues. TCRdb ran MiXCR on the multiplex PCR reads and lists one entry per CDR3 protein. This repertoire shows more than 200,000 distinct CDR3 sequences, approximately 30% found once; its top ten account for 1.4%. Breast cancer patients provided tissue from their axillary draining lymph nodes. Sequencing was performed on axillary lymph node tissue. The receptors come from a female donor with breast cancer. Some clones in this sample may be carry-over from other donors' samples.

This clonotype has at least ten counts. V gene TRBV4-1 combines with J gene TRBJ2-4, with 10 bases that match TRBD2. The germline V gene encodes CDR1 MGHRA and CDR2 YSYEKL. V was clipped by 1 base and J by 5 bases; unmatched bases: 5. The CDR3 is 16 residues long. The CDR3 reads CASSQGTSGGENIQYF. The CDR3 nucleotides are TGCGCCAGCAGCCAAGGGACTAGCGGAGGGGAAAACATTCAGTACTTC.

DNA of the CDR3: TGCAGCGTTGCTGGAGGCAATGAAAAACTGTTTTTT. This codes for CSVAGGNEKLFF. This chain links TRBV29-1 with TRBJ1-4; no clear D. Per the germline V gene, CDR1 is SQVTM and CDR2 is ANQGSEA. This CDR3 is 12 amino acids long. V lost 4 bases, J lost 5 bases, and 8 bases lay in between.

Of note for this clonotype: This may be a read error: a much more frequent sequence differs by one nucleotide. The chain links TRBV25-1 to TRBJ1-1; 9 bases map to TRBD1. Germline assignment: CDR1 MGHDK and CDR2 SYGVNS. This CDR3 contains 19 residues. CDR3 in amino acids: CASGDGYRGRGRVNTEAFF. The CDR3 region has the DNA TGTGCCAGCGGTGATGGATACAGGGGGCGAGGGAGAGTGAACACTGAAGCTTTCTTT.

The genes are TRBV7-2 and TRBJ1-6; D unresolved. Deletions cut 4 bases from V and 0 bases from J, with 13 bases between. Per germline, CDR1 SGHTA and CDR2 FQGNSA. This CDR3 is built from 17 residues. DNA of the CDR3: TGTGCCAGCAGCTCGAGATCGGGATTCTCCTATAATTCACCCCTCCACTTT. Its translation is CASSSRSGFSYNSPLHF.

At least ten counts were recorded for this clonotype. The V call is TRBV5-1, the J call TRBJ2-5, with 12 bases aligning to TRBD2. Per germline, CDR1 SGHRS and CDR2 YFSETQ. The V and J ends lost 0 bases and 4 bases, in that order; junction bases with no gene match: 7. This CDR3 comprises 17 residues. For the CDR3, the DNA is TGCGCCAGCAGCTTGGGCCCTAGCGGGAGGGCTAGAGAGACCCAGTACTTC. Translation: CASSLGPSGRARETQYF.

This clonotype was detected ten times or more. The DNA for the CDR3 is TGTGCCAGCAGCAAAGATGTCCTCGATCGAGAGACCCAGTACTTC. Its protein product is CASSKDVLDRETQYF. The chain uses TRBV9 and TRBJ2-5; D call uncertain. V lost 4 bases to trimming and J lost 4 bases, with 17 bases between them. CDR3 size: 15 residues. CDR1 is SGDLS, CDR2 YYNGEE, per germline.